This paragraph covers one TCR beta chain sequence. Its specificity is not known. The record originates from a study of somatic mutations in cytotoxic T cells in rheumatoid arthritis. Looking at the study overall: Patient blood, roughly 31 ml in EDTA, was obtained immediately after diagnosis and prior to the start of any treatment. Some V beta antibody-stained T-cell populations were flow-sorted at nearly 100% purity, including V beta1+ cells sequenced for TCRB.

Whole-study findings and limits: Per patient, the largest CD8+ clone was found to exceed 20% of CD8+ cells in about an eighth of the roughly 60 cases.

Sequenced by immunoSEQ multiplex PCR; TCRdb stores in-frame clones only, minus some. The sample carries under 20,000 clones, roughly four fifths recorded once. The TCR comes from an adult with rheumatoid arthritis. Sequencing used CD8+ T cells sorted from blood.

The CDR3 loop reads CAWSKSYNEQFF. CDR3 nucleotides: TGTGCCTGGAGTAAGAGTTACAATGAGCAGTTCTTC. This chain joins TRBV30 and TRBJ2-1; no definite D call. The germline gives CDR1 GTSNPN, CDR2 SVGIG (reference sequence). Trimming pared 2 bases from V and 4 bases from J, leaving 6 bases between. This CDR3 region has 12 residues.